This T cell receptor beta chain was captured by sequencing in a study of tissue T cells after allogeneic stem cell transplantation. Study-wide findings and caveats: TCR repertoires tracked anatomic similarity, regardless of disease or transplant status.

Time point described: mouse harvest day 7 after allogeneic transplant. Each mouse received 10^7 T-cell-depleted marrow cells plus 10^6 splenic CD5+ T cells by tail vein. V was pared by 0 bases and J by 3 bases, with 4 bases of the junction left unmatched. In germline, CDR1 is SGHLS, CDR2 HYDKME. The CDR3 is 16 amino acids. On this clone: Its target is unknown. Any gene name here is a mouse gene name. The CDR3 goes on 1 residue after the read ends, and that part is filled in from the germline J gene.

TCRbeta CDR3 was sequenced at survey depth with template counts. Profiled with immunoSEQ multiplex PCR; TCRdb holds only in-frame clones, not every one. Here the sample spans 5,000 to 6,500 clones, about 50% being singletons. Sample: skin. The clonotype comes from a female BALB/c mouse given C57BL/6 T cells with graft-versus-host disease after an allogeneic hematopoietic cell transplant. This sequence joins TRBV12-2 and TRBJ2-2; 9 nucleotides agree with TRBD1. CDR3 DNA, as far as it was read: TGTGCCAGCTCTCTCGAACAGGGGGCGGACACCGGGCAGCTCTAC. Residues: CASSLEQGADTGQLY. The complete CDR3 sequence is CASSLEQGADTGQLYF.